The 24 T cell receptor beta chains presented below share a single source sample, sequenced in a study of untreated major depressive disorder. Regarding the study as a whole: TRBV05-01 (Vbeta 5.1) usage was higher in CD4+ T cells of depressed patients than controls.

For these TCRs, the target antigens are not known. Profiling relied on immunoSEQ multiplex PCR, and the TCRdb table lists in-frame clones only, not all of them. Among about 19,000 clones listed, more than 85% were seen once. The sample taken for sequencing was CD4+ T cells from PBMCs. These receptors were taken from a woman in her thirties or forties with major depressive disorder.

The genes are TRBV30 and TRBJ2-3, with 11 nucleotides matching TRBD2. The CDR3 totals 23 residues. Germline V gene lookup returns CDR1 GTSNPN and CDR2 SVGIG (reference sequence). Trimming removed 8 bases from V and 0 bases from J; junction bases left unmatched: 31. CDR3 DNA: TGTGCCGGGGTTTACCACAGGGGGCGAGTAGCGGGAGGGCCTGGAATGAGCACAGATACGCAGTATTTT. Protein: CAGVYHRGRVAGGPGMSTDTQYF.

This clone was seen a few times. The chain has TRBV10-3 and TRBJ1-3; D gene unclear. There are 12 residues in the CDR3. The germline gives CDR1 ENHRY, CDR2 SYGVKD. V lost 9 bases to trimming and J lost 2 bases, with 8 bases between them. CDR3: CAIWDAGNTIYF. The CDR3 DNA is TGTGCCATATGGGATGCTGGAAACACCATATATTTT.

V is TRBV2 and J is TRBJ1-1; D not resolved. V was pared by 0 bases and J by 2 bases, with 10 bases between. CDR3 length: 15 amino acids. In germline, CDR1 is SNHLY, CDR2 FYNNEI. The CDR3 protein is CASSEAVGINTEAFF. The DNA for the CDR3 is TGTGCCAGCAGTGAAGCGGTGGGAATCAACACTGAAGCTTTCTTT.

This clone came up once. This chain joins TRBV19 and TRBJ2-1; D gene ambiguous. The V end was cut by 8 bases, the J end by 0 bases, with 11 bases between. Germline CDR1 reads LNHDA; CDR2 reads SQIVND (reference sequence). This CDR3 has 14 amino acids. As DNA, the CDR3 is TGTGCCAGTCGCGGATTCAACTCCTACAATGAGCAGTTCTTC. Its translation is CASRGFNSYNEQFF.

The chain couples TRBV2 to TRBJ1-1; no firm D call. Germline V gives CDR1 SNHLY, CDR2 FYNNEI. The CDR3 runs 14 residues. V gave up 6 bases and J gave up 0 bases, with 11 bases separating them. CDR3 sequence: CASSGQTMNTEAFF. In nucleotides, the CDR3 is TGTGCCAGCAGCGGGCAGACCATGAACACTGAAGCTTTCTTT.

This clone occurred a few times. This chain connects TRBV7-2 to TRBJ2-5, with D possibly being TRBD1 or TRBD2 (6 bases each). The V gene's germline CDR1 is SGHTA and CDR2 FQGNSA. The CDR3 is 16 residues long. Deletions cut 1 base from V and 2 bases from J, with 14 bases between. CDR3 protein: CASSLVAGRGQETQYF. CDR3 bases: TGTGCCAGCAGCTTAGTTGCGGGAAGGGGGCAAGAGACCCAGTACTTC.

This chain connects TRBV5-4 to TRBJ1-3; the D gene is possibly TRBD1 (6 bases). Germline loops: CDR1 SGHNT, CDR2 YYREEE (reference sequence). The V gene lost 2 bases and the J gene lost 8 bases, with 11 bases spanning the gap. The CDR3 extends over 13 amino acids. This CDR3 is CASSLRGDDTIYF. The CDR3 coding sequence is TGTGCCAGCAGCTTAAGGGGGGACGACACCATATATTTT.

The chain joins TRBV7-8 to TRBJ2-3; 10 bases agree with TRBD1. CDR1 is SGHVS, CDR2 FQNEAQ, per germline. The CDR3 is 16 amino acids. With V trimmed by 5 bases and J by 4 bases, 9 bases remained unmatched. CDR3 region: CASSQPGQGTADTQYF. The CDR3, as DNA: TGTGCCAGCAGCCAGCCGGGACAGGGGACCGCAGATACGCAGTATTTT.

The chain employs TRBV18 and TRBJ1-2, with 12 bases aligning to TRBD1. CDR1 KGHSH and CDR2 LQKENI come from the germline V gene. The J segment lost 4 bases and the V segment lost 4 bases, leaving 4 bases of the junction unmatched. This CDR3 region has 15 residues. The CDR3 is CASSLGQGAGYGYTF. The CDR3 DNA sequence: TGTGCCAGCTCACTGGGACAGGGGGCTGGCTATGGCTACACCTTC.

This clone has a single count. V usage is TRBV18 and J usage is TRBJ2-2; TRBD2 matches 9 bases. The germline V gene has CDR1 KGHSH and CDR2 LQKENI. The CDR3 totals 16 residues. V lost 3 bases, J lost 4 bases, and 6 bases stayed unmatched. The CDR3 is CASSPLAGVLTGELFF. The DNA for the CDR3 is TGTGCCAGCTCACCCTTAGCGGGAGTACTCACCGGGGAGCTGTTTTTT. The whole variable domain, remainder taken from reference TRBV18 and TRBJ2-2, is NAGVMQNPRHLVRRRGQEARLRCSPMKGHSHVYWYRQLPEEGLKFMVYLQKENIIDESGMPKERFSAEFPKEGPSILRIQQVVRGDSAAYFCASSPLAGVLTGELFFGEGSRLTVL.

The gene calls are TRBV20-1 and TRBJ1-2; possibly TRBD1 for D (6 bases). CDR1 DFQATT and CDR2 SNEGSKA come from the germline V gene (reference sequence). Trimming shortened V by 6 bases and J by 4 bases, and 9 bases separated the two germline ends. The CDR3 sequence is 11 residues long. CDR3: CSARDTYGYTF. The DNA of the CDR3 is TGCAGTGCGAGGGACACCTATGGCTACACCTTC.

The rearrangement uses TRBV25-1 and TRBJ2-1; D tentatively fits TRBD1 or TRBD2 (5 bases each). CDR3 length: 15 amino acids. The germline V and J ends were trimmed by 1 base and 2 bases, with 9 bases remaining between them. Germline V gene lookup returns CDR1 MGHDK and CDR2 SYGVNS. CDR3 sequence: CASSESGTPYNEQFF. DNA of the CDR3: TGTGCCAGCAGTGAATCTGGGACCCCCTACAATGAGCAGTTCTTC.

The V and J genes are TRBV11-2 and TRBJ1-3, with D unresolved. This CDR3 is built from 14 residues. Deletions cut 4 bases from V and 5 bases from J, with 12 bases between. Germline V gene sequence: CDR1 SGHAT, CDR2 FQNNGV. CDR3 nucleotide sequence: TGTGCCAGCAGCTCTACGGGATCTAGAAACACCATATATTTT. It specifies CASSSTGSRNTIYF.

The rearrangement uses TRBV20-1 and TRBJ1-1; D not certain. From germline, CDR1 is DFQATT and CDR2 SNEGSKA (reference sequence). The CDR3 has 11 amino acids. The germline V and J ends were trimmed by 1 base and 5 bases, with 5 bases remaining between them. The CDR3 region has the DNA TGCAGTGCTAGAGGTGGGACTGAAGCTTTCTTT. Its translation is CSARGGTEAFF.

V gene TRBV11-3 combines with J gene TRBJ1-3; D might be TRBD1 (6 bases). V was clipped by 6 bases and J by 2 bases, with 11 bases between them. Germline V gene lookup returns CDR1 SGHNT and CDR2 YENEEA. This CDR3 has 14 amino acids. CDR3 loop: CASSNTGPGNTIYF. The DNA of the CDR3 is TGTGCCAGCAGTAATACAGGGCCTGGAAACACCATATATTTT.

The CDR3 nucleotides are TGTGCCATCAGTGAACGGGCAGGTCAGCCCCAGCATTTT. The encoded protein is CAISERAGQPQHF. This chain links TRBV10-3 with TRBJ1-5; D remains unclear. V was cut by 3 bases and J by 6 bases, with 9 bases left in between. The CDR3 extends over 13 amino acids. From germline, CDR1 is ENHRY and CDR2 SYGVKD.

The chain links TRBV10-2 to TRBJ2-7, with TRBD1 as a possible D gene (5 bases). The germline CDR1 and CDR2 sequences are WSHSY and SAAADI. This CDR3 is built from 13 residues. The V end lost 3 bases, the J end lost 3 bases, and 9 bases lay between the germline ends. CDR3 region: CASSEDSLYEQYV. As DNA, the CDR3 is TGCGCCAGCAGTGAAGACAGCCTCTACGAGCAGTACGTC.

The genes are TRBV5-1 and TRBJ1-1; 7 bases align to TRBD1. In germline, CDR1 is SGHRS, CDR2 YFSETQ. The V segment lost 3 bases and the J segment 0 bases; nucleotides outside the gene matches: 2. The CDR3 consists of 14 residues. CDR3 protein: CASSWGQMNTEAFF. CDR3 in DNA: TGCGCCAGCAGCTGGGGACAGATGAACACTGAAGCTTTCTTT.

V usage is TRBV25-1 and J usage is TRBJ2-1; either TRBD1 or TRBD2 may fit D (5 bases each). CDR1 MGHDK and CDR2 SYGVNS come from the germline V gene. V was clipped by 4 bases and J by 3 bases, with 13 bases between them. CDR3 length: 15 amino acids. The CDR3 region is CASSVGLGVYNEQFF. CDR3 DNA sequence: TGTGCCAGCAGTGTTGGCTTGGGGGTCTACAATGAGCAGTTCTTC. Using reference TRBV25-1 and TRBJ2-1 for the parts outside the CDR3, the full variable domain is EADIYQTPRYLVIGTGKKITLECSQTMGHDKMYWYQQDPGMELHLIHYSYGVNSTEKGDLSSESTVSRIRTEHFPLTLESARPSHTSQYLCASSVGLGVYNEQFFGPGTRLTVL.

J is TRBJ2-1 and V is TRBV4-1; D gene uncertain. CDR1 is MGHRA and CDR2 is YSYEKL in the germline V gene. The length of the CDR3 is 15 residues. The V and J ends lost 5 bases and 2 bases respectively, with 13 bases between them. The CDR3 here is CASSFTILAYNEQFF. CDR3 nucleotide sequence: TGCGCCAGCAGCTTCACTATACTTGCCTACAATGAGCAGTTCTTC.

This chain uses TRBV4-2 with TRBJ1-1; D uncertain. V was pared by 0 bases and J by 1 base, with 9 bases between. Germline CDR1 LGHNA, CDR2 YNFKEQ. This CDR3 region has 15 residues. The CDR3 sequence: CASSQENARNTEAFF. The CDR3 coding sequence is TGTGCCAGCAGCCAAGAGAACGCCAGGAACACTGAAGCTTTCTTT.

The V gene is TRBV30, the J gene TRBJ1-2; 9 bases are a match to TRBD1. V was pared by 5 bases and J by 7 bases, with 5 bases of the junction left unmatched. Germline CDR1 is GTSNPN and CDR2 is SVGIG (reference sequence). The CDR3 is 12 residues long. CDR3 amino acids: CAWAADRGGYTF. CDR3 nucleotide sequence: TGTGCCTGGGCTGCGGACAGGGGTGGCTACACCTTC.

This chain uses TRBV15 with TRBJ2-5, with 8 positions matching TRBD1. CDR3 size: 15 residues. Germline V gives CDR1 LNHNV, CDR2 YYDKDF (reference sequence). V shed 3 bases and J 0 bases; nucleotides not matched to a gene: 3. CDR3 sequence (DNA): TGTGCCACCAGCAGGAAGACAGGGGACCAAGAGACCCAGTACTTC. Translated: CATSRKTGDQETQYF. Full variable domain (rest looked up from reference TRBV15 and TRBJ2-5): DAMVIQNPRYQVTQFGKPVTLSCSQTLNHNVMYWYQQKSSQAPKLLFHYYDKDFNNEADTPDNFQSRRPNTSFCFLDIRSPGLGDTAMYLCATSRKTGDQETQYFGPGTRLLVL.

This sequence joins TRBV5-6 and TRBJ2-7; D gene ambiguous. Germline V CDR1 and CDR2: SGHDT, YYEEEE. This CDR3 region has 14 residues. V gave up 0 bases and J gave up 2 bases, with 9 bases separating them. CDR3 region: CASSLAGRPYEQYV. DNA for the CDR3: TGTGCCAGCAGCTTGGCAGGAAGGCCCTACGAGCAGTACGTC.